This T cell receptor (beta chain) came from a study of early T cells in non-severe SARS-CoV-2 infection. The overall study: Investigators sequenced bulk RNA drawn from unsorted whole blood, and chains remained unpaired.

At least ten counts were recorded for this clonotype. Its antigen is not identified. Individual cDNA molecules carried attached unique molecular identifiers. TCRdb recomputed calls from the 5' RACE reads with MiXCR, one row per CDR3 protein. Here the sample spans more than 65,000 distinct CDR3 sequences, around 13% being singletons. Study findings and constraints: In VDJdb matching, anti-spike CD8 responses were favored while private and CD4 specificities went missing.

The CDR3 extends over 18 amino acids. Per the germline V gene, CDR1 is MDHEN and CDR2 is SYDVKM. The V gene end was trimmed by 3 bases and the J gene end by 3 bases; junction bases not matched to a gene: 9. The rearrangement joins TRBV28 to TRBJ2-2; 11 bases are shared with TRBD2. This TCR derives from an adult who was a healthcare worker with PCR-confirmed SARS-CoV-2 infection or an uninfected control (not recorded which). The sequenced sample consisted of whole blood. The CDR3 spells CASSFGAASGRHTGELFF. As DNA, the CDR3 is TGTGCCAGCAGTTTTGGGGCGGCTAGCGGGAGGCACACCGGGGAGCTGTTTTTT.